This T cell receptor beta chain was captured by sequencing in a study of blood T cell repertoires in COVID-19. Study context: Samples came from the United States, Italy and Spain, spanning acute and convalescent COVID-19. T cells, B-cell-depleted T cells, or PBMCs supplied cDNA or gDNA.

The CDR3 is 15 residues long. Produced via immunoSEQ multiplex PCR; TCRdb's table is partial and in-frame only. The data show 210,000 or so clones, 83% seen once. The receptor was isolated from a woman between 50 and 59 years old who had been exposed to COVID-19. This chain uses TRBV12-2 with TRBJ2-1; the table calls TRBD2, which could not be checked here. TRBV12-2 is noted as a pseudogene. Sequencing used PBMCs or T cells enriched from blood (not recorded which). This CDR3 reads CASRLARGGVNEQFF. Here the CDR3 DNA reads TGTGCAAGTCGCTTAGCCCGGGGGGGCGTCAATGAGCAGTTCTTC.